These 29 T cell receptor beta chains came from one sample sequenced in a study of response to subunit inactivated influenza vaccine (dated by TCRdb to 2016 to 2018). The method was RT-PCR. The data were produced on an Illumina HiSeq 2500. TCRdb reprocessing: public reads trimmed at Q25 with fastp, clones called with MiXCR, in-frame beta chains kept. When rows share a CDR3 protein, they turn into one entry using the most common DNA and genes. This sample has approximately 310,000 distinct CDR3 sequences in its table, and 21% of those were observed once. The ten largest make up around 9.6% of the sample. Sequenced material: PBMCs from blood, taken 21 months after vaccination. The receptors derive from a man aged 50 to 69 who received an inactivated influenza vaccine. Donor details come from another sample of the same person, matched by shared clones.

This clonotype was seen only a few times. The chain carries TRBV7-9 and TRBJ2-3; 13 nucleotides agree with TRBD2. V shed 7 bases, J shed 3 bases, and the junction held 4 bases outside the gene matches. The germline CDR1 and CDR2 sequences are SEHNR and FQNEAQ (reference sequence). The CDR3 sequence is 15 residues long. The CDR3 sequence is CASNPGLAGTDTQYF. DNA for the CDR3: TGTGCCAGCAACCCGGGACTAGCGGGAACAGATACGCAGTATTTT.

The genes are TRBV3-1 and TRBJ2-2; TRBD1 matches at 9 bases. The CDR3 is 16 residues long. V trimming: 6 bases; J trimming: 4 bases; junction bases outside the gene matches: 9. The germline V gene has CDR1 LGHDT and CDR2 YNNKEL (reference sequence). The CDR3 DNA sequence: TGTGCCAGCAGTCAAACAGGGGGCCTGGGCACCGGGGAGCTGTTTTTT. This gives the protein CASSQTGGLGTGELFF.

The CDR3 DNA reads as TGTGCCAGCAGCTTGGGACAGGGGGGAATGGGCTACACCTTC. As protein: CASSLGQGGMGYTF. The chain is built from TRBV5-6 and TRBJ1-2; 9 bases match TRBD1. CDR1 and CDR2 (germline): SGHDT, YYEEEE. V lost 0 bases, J lost 8 bases, and 5 bases stayed unmatched. The CDR3 is 14 amino acids.

This clonotype has only a few counts. The chain couples TRBV12-3 or TRBV12-4 to TRBJ1-4; TRBD1 might be the D (5 bases). The CDR3 loop spans 11 amino acids. With 3 bases removed from V and 10 bases from J, the gap between germline ends came to 6 bases. CDR3 nucleotides: TGTGCCAGCAGTTTCCAGGGAAAACTGTTTTTT. Residues: CASSFQGKLFF.

The rearrangement uses TRBV3-1 and TRBJ1-1; D is perhaps TRBD1 (5 bases). Germline loops: CDR1 LGHDT, CDR2 YNNKEL (reference sequence). The V and J ends lost 2 bases and 0 bases respectively, with 16 bases between them. The CDR3 length is 17 residues. The DNA of the CDR3 is TGTGCCAGCAGCCAAAGTGGACTGGGACGGATGAACACTGAAGCTTTCTTT. Translated, it gives CASSQSGLGRMNTEAFF.

The gene calls are TRBV7-8 and TRBJ2-5; D ambiguous. The CDR3 is 13 amino acids. Germline lookup yields CDR1 SGHVS and CDR2 FQNEAQ. V was trimmed by 1 base and J by 5 bases, leaving 8 bases between them. The CDR3 sequence: CASSLGGMETQYF. The CDR3 DNA reads TGTGCCAGCAGCTTAGGGGGTATGGAGACCCAGTACTTC.

The rearrangement joins TRBV20-1 to TRBJ1-5; no reliable D call. Deletions cut 0 bases from V and 7 bases from J, with 16 bases between. The germline CDR1 and CDR2 sequences are DFQATT and SNEGSKA (reference sequence). This CDR3 spans 15 amino acids. CDR3 nucleotides: TGCAGTGCTAGAGAGCCCGGGCCACTTAGGCAGCCCCAGCATTTT. Translated: CSAREPGPLRQPQHF.

The V call is TRBV11-1, the J call TRBJ2-7, with D perhaps matching TRBD2 (6 bases). The CDR3 is 21 residues long. V was clipped by 0 bases and J by 0 bases, with 27 bases between them. Germline V lookup: CDR1 SGHAT, CDR2 FQDESV (reference sequence). CDR3 protein: CASSLAPLGGRKDSSSYEQYF. The CDR3 DNA is TGTGCCAGCAGCTTAGCTCCCCTGGGGGGACGGAAAGACTCGAGCTCCTACGAGCAGTACTTC. Full variable domain (remainder filled in from reference TRBV11-1 and TRBJ2-7): EAEVAQSPRYKITEKSQAVAFWCDPISGHATLYWYRQILGQGPELLVQFQDESVVDDSQLPKDRFSAERLKGVDSTLKIQPAELGDSAMYLCASSLAPLGGRKDSSSYEQYFGPGTRLTVT.

Written as DNA, the CDR3 is TGCAGCGTTGTAGGGCAGGGCTACGAGCAGTACTTC. Translating it yields CSVVGQGYEQYF. V gene TRBV29-1 combines with J gene TRBJ2-7, with D perhaps matching TRBD1 (5 bases). Germline V gene sequence: CDR1 SQVTM, CDR2 ANQGSEA. The ends were cut back, 4 bases at V and 3 bases at J, with 10 bases in the middle. This CDR3 contains 12 residues.

The chain links TRBV20-1 to TRBJ2-2, with TRBD1 matching over 7 bases. The CDR3 has 14 residues. Trimming at V came to 0 bases and at J to 7 bases, leaving 5 bases not matched to a gene. CDR1 is DFQATT, CDR2 SNEGSKA, per germline (reference sequence). Here the CDR3 DNA reads TGCAGTGCTAGAGAACAGGGACAGTTCGGGGAGCTGTTTTTT. Its protein product is CSAREQGQFGELFF.

The rearrangement links TRBV28 to TRBJ2-7; D remains ambiguous. The length of the CDR3 is 12 residues. CDR1 is MDHEN, CDR2 SYDVKM, per germline. Trimming left V 3 bases short and J 3 bases short, with 6 bases between. The CDR3 sequence: CASSFQDYEQYF. CDR3 coding DNA: TGTGCCAGCAGTTTTCAGGACTACGAGCAGTACTTC.

This chain links TRBV4-1 with TRBJ1-2; weak D call: TRBD1 (5 bases). This CDR3 is 13 amino acids long. V lost 2 bases to trimming and J lost 4 bases, with 8 bases between them. Germline values: CDR1 MGHRA, CDR2 YSYEKL. Here the CDR3 reads CASSQLGVYGYTF. The CDR3 bases are TGCGCCAGCAGCCAACTGGGGGTCTATGGCTACACCTTC.

V gene TRBV4-1 combines with J gene TRBJ1-3; D is undetermined. Looked up from germline, CDR1 is MGHRA and CDR2 is YSYEKL. CDR3 length: 14 amino acids. Trimming removed 1 base at V and 0 bases at J, with 4 bases between. The CDR3 region is CASSQGSSGNTIYF. CDR3 in DNA: TGCGCCAGCAGCCAAGGAAGCTCTGGAAACACCATATATTTT.

This clonotype has a count of ten or more. V usage is TRBV7-2 and J usage is TRBJ1-6, with D perhaps matching TRBD1 (5 bases). This CDR3 comprises 14 residues. V was cut by 4 bases and J by 6 bases, with 10 bases left in between. Germline-derived CDR1 and CDR2 are SGHTA and FQGNSA. CDR3 sequence: CASSWGLLNSPLHF. CDR3 coding DNA: TGTGCCAGCAGCTGGGGACTTCTTAATTCACCCCTCCACTTT.

As regards this clonotype: A junction boundary mismatches the germline segment, possibly from a read error. The chain combines TRBV3-1 with TRBJ2-3; D gene unclear. The CDR3 extends over 12 amino acids. The V gene's germline CDR1 is LGHDT and CDR2 YNNKEL (reference sequence). In nucleotides, the CDR3 is TGTGCCAGCAGTCAAGACGGAAACCGGCCCTATTTT. It encodes CASSQDGNRPYF.

This clonotype came up many times. The chain carries TRBV15 and TRBJ1-1; D not resolved. V was clipped by 0 bases and J by 1 base, with 6 bases between them. CDR1 and CDR2 (germline): LNHNV, YYDKDF (reference sequence). The CDR3 is made up of 14 amino acids. CDR3 bases: TGTGCCACCAGCAGAGATCTCCAGAACACTGAAGCTTTCTTT. This codes for CATSRDLQNTEAFF.

V usage is TRBV4-3 and J usage is TRBJ2-4; 10 bases fit TRBD2. The CDR3 is 18 amino acids. Looked up from germline, CDR1 is LGHNA and CDR2 is YSLEER. V was pared by 0 bases and J by 4 bases, with 9 bases of the junction left unmatched. In DNA, the CDR3 is TGCGCCAGCAGCCAAGAGGTATACAGCGGGAGGGCGAAAAACATTCAGTACTTC. Translation gives CASSQEVYSGRAKNIQYF.

In its sample, this clonotype was seen a few times. The rearrangement uses TRBV4-1 and TRBJ2-2; D gene ambiguous. Germline CDR1 MGHRA, CDR2 YSYEKL. V lost 5 bases and J 0 bases, leaving 7 bases between the germline ends. The CDR3 extends over 14 amino acids. CDR3 region: CASSGVANTGELFF. CDR3 in DNA: TGCGCCAGCAGCGGGGTCGCGAACACCGGGGAGCTGTTTTTT.

This clonotype has ten or more counts. This chain uses TRBV12-3 or TRBV12-4 with TRBJ1-2, with TRBD1 matching 9 bases. Trimming took 5 bases from V and 4 from J; bases not matched to a gene: 8. This CDR3 contains 15 residues. CDR3 nucleotides: TGTGCCAGCAGTGGAAGGGGACAGGGTCTCTATGGCTACACCTTC. Amino acids: CASSGRGQGLYGYTF.

The chain has TRBV19 and TRBJ2-3; 9 bases fit TRBD1. With V trimmed by 9 bases and J by 6 bases, 7 bases remained unmatched. The CDR3 is made up of 13 amino acids. Per the germline V gene, CDR1 is LNHDA and CDR2 is SQIVND (reference sequence). This CDR3 reads CASQGQGVDTQYF. For the CDR3, the DNA is TGTGCCAGCCAGGGACAGGGTGTCGATACGCAGTATTTT.

This chain uses TRBV6-2 or TRBV6-3 with TRBJ1-1; TRBD1 aligns across 9 bases. CDR1 and CDR2 (germline): MNHEY, SVGEGT. This CDR3 region has 15 residues. J lost 4 bases, V lost 4 bases, and 7 bases had no gene match. The CDR3: CASSWGTGSTTEAFF. The CDR3 DNA follows: TGTGCCAGCAGTTGGGGGACAGGGTCGACCACTGAAGCTTTCTTT.

This clonotype was seen only a few times. The chain joins TRBV3-1 to TRBJ1-2, with TRBD1 matching 7 bases. Germline V gives CDR1 LGHDT, CDR2 YNNKEL (reference sequence). The length of the CDR3 is 15 residues. The V segment lost 4 bases and the J segment 4 bases; nucleotides outside the gene matches: 9. CDR3 sequence (DNA): TGTGCCAGCAGCCCGCCCCGACAGGGCGTCTATGGCTACACCTTC. It is translated as CASSPPRQGVYGYTF. Combining the CDR3 with reference TRBV3-1 and TRBJ1-2 gives the whole variable domain DTAVSQTPKYLVTQMGNDKSIKCEQNLGHDTMYWYKQDSKKFLKIMFSYNNKELIINETVPNRFSPKSPDKAHLNLHINSLELGDSAVYFCASSPPRQGVYGYTFGSGTRLTVV.

This chain uses TRBV7-2 with TRBJ2-1; 7 bases map to TRBD1. The CDR3 has 16 residues. The ends lost 2 bases at V and 2 bases at J; junction bases unmatched: 6. The germline CDR1 and CDR2 sequences are SGHTA and FQGNSA. The CDR3 region has the DNA TGTGCCAGCAGCTTACCCCCGGGACAGACCTACAATGAGCAGTTCTTC. Its translation is CASSLPPGQTYNEQFF. Full variable domain (remainder filled in from reference TRBV7-2 and TRBJ2-1): GAGVSQSPSNKVTEKGKDVELRCDPISGHTALYWYRQSLGQGLEFLIYFQGNSAPDKSGLPSDRFSAERTGGSVSTLTIQRTQQEDSAVYLCASSLPPGQTYNEQFFGPGTRLTVL.

The CDR3 nucleotides are TGCAGTGCTAGATACACTTACTCCTACAATGAGCAGTTCTTC. Translated: CSARYTYSYNEQFF. The chain links TRBV20-1 to TRBJ2-1; D unclear. This CDR3 is built from 14 residues. Trimming stripped 2 bases from V and 0 bases from J, with 8 bases between. Germline V CDR1 and CDR2: DFQATT, SNEGSKA (reference sequence).

This chain connects TRBV7-6 to TRBJ2-2; 14 bases fit TRBD2. This CDR3 has 19 amino acids. J gave up 5 bases and V 0 bases, and 8 bases lay outside the gene matches. From germline, CDR1 is SGHVS and CDR2 FNYEAQ. CDR3 sequence reads: CASSLARLAGGPRTGELFF. The CDR3 DNA follows: TGTGCCAGCAGCTTAGCGAGACTAGCGGGGGGGCCAAGGACCGGGGAGCTGTTTTTT.

The rearrangement links TRBV12-3 or TRBV12-4 to TRBJ2-1; 9 bases are shared with TRBD2. The length of the CDR3 is 14 residues. J lost 8 bases, V lost 3 bases, and 5 bases had no gene match. The CDR3 protein is CASSFAGGPDEQFF. CDR3 nucleotides: TGTGCCAGCAGTTTCGCGGGGGGGCCGGATGAGCAGTTCTTC.

The chain has TRBV7-2 and TRBJ2-1; possibly TRBD1 for D (6 bases). This CDR3 region has 17 residues. Germline CDR1 and CDR2: SGHTA and FQGNSA. V was trimmed by 0 bases and J by 4 bases, leaving 16 bases between them. CDR3 sequence: CASSLAAGQMTYNEQFF. The DNA of the CDR3 is TGTGCCAGCAGCTTAGCGGCTGGACAGATGACGTACAATGAGCAGTTCTTC.

The chain is built from TRBV6-5 and TRBJ1-2, with D possibly TRBD1 on 6 matching bases. Between the trimmed V and J ends, which lost 0 bases and 8 bases, there was a span of 13 bases. The germline V gene encodes CDR1 MNHEY and CDR2 SVGAGI. This CDR3 spans 14 amino acids. The CDR3 protein is CASSYSIGGGGYTF. In DNA form, the CDR3 reads TGTGCCAGCAGTTACTCGATTGGGGGCGGCGGCTACACCTTC.

A note on this clonotype: A read error may produce the germline difference seen at one junction end. The rearrangement joins TRBV20-1 to TRBJ2-7; D might be TRBD1 (6 bases). This CDR3 contains 13 residues. From germline, CDR1 is DFQATT and CDR2 SNEGSKA (reference sequence). In DNA, the CDR3 is TGCAGTGCTCGGACAGTTAGCTCCTACGAGCGGTACTTC. Amino acid sequence: CSARTVSSYERYF.